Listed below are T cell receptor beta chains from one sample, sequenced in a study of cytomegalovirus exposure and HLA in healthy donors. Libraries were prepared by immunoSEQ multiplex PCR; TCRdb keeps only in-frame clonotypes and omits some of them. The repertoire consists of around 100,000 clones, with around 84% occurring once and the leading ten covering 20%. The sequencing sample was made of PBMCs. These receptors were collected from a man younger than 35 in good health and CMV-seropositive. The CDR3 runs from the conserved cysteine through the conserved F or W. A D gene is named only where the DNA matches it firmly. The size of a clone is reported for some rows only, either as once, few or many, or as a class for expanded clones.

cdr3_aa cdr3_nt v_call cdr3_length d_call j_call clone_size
CASSRDSYEQYF TGTGCCAGCAGCAGGGACAGCTACGAGCAGTACTTC TRBV5-4 12 TRBD1 TRBJ2-7 .
CASSLEAGGFTEAFF TGTGCCAGCAGTTTAGAGGCAGGGGGCTTCACTGAAGCTTTCTTT TRBV28 15 TRBD1 TRBJ1-1 .
CASRLPGQTYGYTF TGTGCCAGCAGGTTACCGGGACAGACTTATGGCTACACCTTC TRBV6-5 14 TRBD1 TRBJ1-2 once
CASSEQQGYGYTF TGTGCCAGCAGCGAGCAACAGGGGTATGGCTACACCTTC TRBV7-9 13 TRBD1 TRBJ1-2 .
CASSPDTGGSNQPQHF TGTGCCAGCAGCCCAGACACAGGGGGTAGCAATCAGCCCCAGCATTTT TRBV7-2 16 TRBD1 TRBJ1-5 .
CASSFGEEETQYF TGTGCCAGCAGCTTTGGGGAGGAGGAGACCCAGTACTTC TRBV11-2 13 . TRBJ2-5 .
CASSLWEGENIQYF TGTGCCAGCAGTTTATGGGAAGGGGAAAACATTCAGTACTTC TRBV28 14 . TRBJ2-4 .
CASRGWQGGYSNTGELFF TGTGCCAGCAGGGGTTGGCAGGGGGGTTACTCGAACACCGGGGAGCTGTTTTTT TRBV27 18 . TRBJ2-2 once
CASSYSRLEPGELFF TGTGCCAGCAGTTACTCGCGACTAGAACCCGGGGAGCTGTTTTTT TRBV6-6 15 . TRBJ2-2 .
CASSRTSANTGELFF TGTGCCAGCAGCCGGACTAGCGCGAACACCGGGGAGCTGTTTTTT TRBV7-2 15 TRBD2 TRBJ2-2 .
CASSSTEVEAFF TGTGCCAGCAGTTCGACAGAAGTAGAAGCTTTCTTT TRBV28 12 . TRBJ1-1 once
CASSPGEVNTEAFF TGTGCCAGCAGCCCTGGGGAGGTGAACACTGAAGCTTTCTTT TRBV28 14 . TRBJ1-1 .
CASSQQVGRESYNEQFF TGTGCCAGCAGCCAACAGGTGGGGAGGGAGTCCTACAATGAGCAGTTCTTC TRBV4-2 17 TRBD2 TRBJ2-1 .
CASSFIQGATGELFF TGCGCCAGCAGCTTCATCCAGGGGGCCACCGGGGAGCTGTTTTTT TRBV5-1 15 TRBD1 TRBJ2-2 once
CASSGGGTASNEQFF TGTGCCAGCAGCGGTGGAGGGACAGCTTCCAATGAGCAGTTCTTC TRBV9 15 . TRBJ2-1 once
CASSQERGMGADTQYF TGTGCCAGCAGCCAAGAACGGGGTATGGGAGCAGATACGCAGTATTTT TRBV14 16 . TRBJ2-3 .
CASDNMTRGLTNTIYF TGTGCTAGTGATAACATGACCCGGGGGTTGACAAACACCATATATTTT TRBV12-5 16 . TRBJ1-3 .
CASSLGGFVGNTIYF TGTGCCAGCAGCCTGGGAGGGTTTGTTGGAAACACCATATATTTT TRBV9 15 . TRBJ1-3 .
CASSYRGVIQETQYF TGTGCCAGCAGTTACCGGGGGGTAATCCAAGAGACCCAGTACTTC TRBV6-6 15 TRBD2 TRBJ2-5 .
CASSYSLAETYEQYF TGTGCCAGCAGTTACTCGCTAGCGGAAACCTACGAGCAGTACTTC TRBV6-6 15 TRBD2 TRBJ2-7 .
CASSGGGGGYGGELFF TGTGCCAGCAGCGGGGGGGGAGGGGGCTACGGCGGGGAGCTGTTTTTT TRBV28 16 . TRBJ2-2 .
CSGGQVPSAAFF TGCAGCGGTGGACAGGTACCGTCGGCTGCTTTCTTT TRBV29-1 12 TRBD1 TRBJ1-1 .
CASSLSAGQGGDTQYF TGTGCCAGCAGCTTAAGTGCTGGACAGGGAGGAGATACGCAGTATTTT TRBV11-2 16 TRBD1 TRBJ2-3 few
CASRDSGNEKLFF TGTGCCAGCAGGGACAGCGGTAATGAAAAACTGTTTTTT TRBV2 13 . TRBJ1-4 .
CASSLAGWNTEAFF TGTGCCAGCAGTTTGGCAGGGTGGAACACTGAAGCTTTCTTT TRBV27 14 . TRBJ1-1 .
CASKSSAGHSLEQYF TGTGCCAGCAAATCGTCAGCGGGACATTCTCTCGAGCAGTACTTC TRBV28 15 . TRBJ2-7 .
CASRSERAVTYEQYF TGCGCCAGCAGGTCTGAGCGGGCGGTTACCTACGAGCAGTACTTC TRBV10-2 15 . TRBJ2-7 few
CASSPSRGADTGELFF TGTGCCAGCTCACCATCCCGGGGTGCGGACACCGGGGAGCTGTTTTTT TRBV18 16 . TRBJ2-2 .
CASKGEETQYF TGCGCCAGCAAGGGGGAAGAGACCCAGTACTTC TRBV5-1 11 . TRBJ2-5 .
CASSQGQGEETQYF TGTGCCAGCAGTCAGGGACAGGGCGAAGAGACCCAGTACTTC TRBV6-1 14 TRBD1 TRBJ2-5 .
CASTLAYRETQYF TGTGCCAGCACCCTAGCCTATCGAGAGACCCAGTACTTC TRBV6-6 13 . TRBJ2-5 .
CASSLGPSWDTGELFF TGTGCCAGCAGTTTGGGCCCCTCTTGGGACACCGGGGAGCTGTTTTTT TRBV27 16 . TRBJ2-2 .
CASSLSTSGDTGELFF TGCGCCAGCAGCTTGTCTACCAGCGGTGACACCGGGGAGCTGTTTTTT TRBV5-1 16 . TRBJ2-2 .
CASSQAGGTGELFF TGCGCCAGCAGCCAAGCAGGGGGCACCGGGGAGCTGTTTTTT TRBV5-1 14 TRBD1 TRBJ2-2 .
CASTGGSGETQYF TGTGCCAGCACAGGCGGGAGTGGAGAGACCCAGTACTTC TRBV2 13 TRBD2 TRBJ2-5 .
CASSPLTGENLNEQFF TGTGCCAGCAGCCCCTTGACAGGGGAAAATCTGAATGAGCAGTTCTTC TRBV7-9 16 TRBD1 TRBJ2-1 few
CASSSLSFGTLNTGELFF TGCGCCAGCAGCTCGCTCTCATTCGGGACTCTTAACACCGGGGAGCTGTTTTTT TRBV5-1 18 . TRBJ2-2 .
CSVRLAGDSPYEQYF TGCAGCGTTAGGCTAGCGGGAGATTCGCCCTACGAGCAGTACTTC TRBV29-1 15 TRBD2 TRBJ2-7 .
CASSLQGLPTEAFF TGTGCCAGCAGTTTACAGGGGCTGCCCACTGAAGCTTTCTTT TRBV28 14 . TRBJ1-1 .
CASSLVGAHEQYF TGTGCCAGCAGCTTAGTCGGTGCCCACGAGCAGTACTTC TRBV7-2 13 . TRBJ2-7 few
CASSTLSGGAGYGYTF TGCGCCAGCAGCACCTTATCAGGGGGCGCTGGTTATGGCTACACCTTC TRBV5-1 16 TRBD1 TRBJ1-2 .
CASSDPGLGNTIYF TGTGCCAGCAGTGATCCGGGACTTGGAAACACCATATATTTT TRBV28 14 . TRBJ1-3 .
CASSSQGIHNEQFF TGCGCCAGCAGCTCTCAGGGGATCCACAATGAGCAGTTCTTC TRBV5-1 14 . TRBJ2-1 .
CASSPQGPQETQYF TGTGCCAGCTCACCACAGGGGCCACAAGAGACCCAGTACTTC TRBV18 14 . TRBJ2-5 .
CASSLVAGSSTDTQYF TGCGCCAGCAGCCTAGTAGCGGGGTCTAGCACAGATACGCAGTATTTT TRBV4-1 16 TRBD2 TRBJ2-3 .
CASSGREYTEAFF TGTGCCAGCAGTGGGAGGGAGTACACTGAAGCTTTCTTT TRBV6-1 13 . TRBJ1-1 .
CASRPGTLVNQPQHF TGTGCCAGCAGGCCCGGGACATTAGTCAATCAGCCCCAGCATTTT TRBV6-1 15 . TRBJ1-5 .
CAWNNGVPKLAGLETQYF TGTGCCTGGAACAACGGAGTCCCTAAACTAGCGGGATTAGAGACCCAGTACTTC TRBV30 18 TRBD2 TRBJ2-5 .
CASSLGQALNYGYTF TGTGCCAGCAGCCTCGGACAGGCCCTAAACTATGGCTACACCTTC TRBV28 15 TRBD1 TRBJ1-2 few
CASSWEGSHTDTQYF TGTGCCAGCAGTTGGGAGGGGTCACACACAGATACGCAGTATTTT TRBV27 15 TRBD2 TRBJ2-3 .
CASRATSGNFGELFF TGTGCCAGCCGAGCGACTAGCGGGAATTTCGGGGAGCTGTTTTTT TRBV6-4 15 TRBD2 TRBJ2-2 .
CASSPGQGPNTEAFF TGTGCCAGCAGTCCCGGACAGGGGCCGAACACTGAAGCTTTCTTT TRBV27 15 TRBD1 TRBJ1-1 .
CASSRGSNQPQHF TGTGCCAGCAGCCGGGGGAGCAATCAGCCCCAGCATTTT TRBV27 13 . TRBJ1-5 .